This T cell receptor (beta chain) was recovered during a study of identical twins. TCRdb used MiXCR to reprocess the 5' RACE reads, holding one entry per CDR3 protein. The data contain fewer than 900,000 distinct CDR3 sequences, 21% of them singletons. The CDR3 is made up of 18 amino acids. CDR1 and CDR2 (germline): MNHEY, SVGAGI. Trimming stripped 2 bases from V and 1 base from J, with 21 bases between. The sample was also linked to a second study, of T cells expressing NK-cell markers. This second report adds: Obtained from sorted CD3+CD56+NKG2C+, CD3+CD56+NKG2C- and CD3+CD56-NKG2C+ T cells were the TCR beta repertoires. Eight donors were sequenced, seven testing HCMV-seropositive and one testing seronegative. The same clonotypes also predominated in the CD3+CD56-NKG2C+ fraction of several donors.

Material: PBMCs. The chain joins TRBV6-5 to TRBJ2-7; D may match TRBD1 or TRBD2 (5 bases each). The sequence came from a woman under 30 in good health. Here the CDR3 DNA reads TGTGCCAGCAGTTACGGGGATTGGCTGGGACGTCGGTCCTACGAGCAGTACTTC. Its translation is CASSYGDWLGRRSYEQYF.